The text below deals with one TCR beta chain. What antigen it recognizes has not been identified. Base qualities are not provided; no much larger clone lies one nucleotide away. The source of the sample is a study of blood T cell repertoires in COVID-19 (TCRdb year 2020). About the investigation overall: Samples covering the acute and convalescent phases of COVID-19 were provided by collaborators in the United States, Italy and Spain. The prospective study material was composed of cDNA or gDNA derived from T cells, B-cell-depleted T cells, or PBMCs. Subjects who had been exposed to COVID-19, were actively infected with it, or had recovered from it provided the deeply sampled blood TCRbeta repertoires that made up the dataset. A freely available public database, intended as a resource for researchers studying the immune response to SARS-CoV-2, is where the repertoires were released. Samples came from the ongoing ImmuneRACE study (first 160 participants) plus 1,254 subjects from 6 global collaborators. A de-identified subject ID, COVID-19 status, age in years and sex were almost always included in the sample metadata. Where available, HLA class I and class II types were obtained from metadata supplied by the sample provider rather than from assay-based typing. Summary of the overall study and its limitations: Clinical and demographic metadata were provided uncurated, with the amount varying by source and participant.

TCRbeta CDR3 regions were amplified from genomic DNA using the immunoSEQ Assay, a bias-controlled multiplex PCR. Per the source publication's procedure: Within the assay, amplification of reference gene primers was used to estimate how many nucleated cells each sample contained. To quantify the absolute abundance of each unique TCRbeta CDR3 rearrangement, sequence reads were collapsed and filtered. Productive Simpson clonality was computed per sample as the square root of Simpson's diversity index over productive rearrangements. The table comes from immuneACCESS by way of TCRdb, which keeps in-frame sequences with V and J called. Part of the clones is missing from these tables; in studies checked, under half for an unresolved V gene and the rest for unknown reasons. V and J calls and clone size are as listed in that table; D and trimming were resolved from the DNA. This sample lists over 200,000 clones; around nine tenths were detected once. Approximately 6.2% of the sample is in the top ten clones.

CDR1 and CDR2 (SQVTM, ANQGSEA) derive from the germline V gene. The CDR3 runs 15 residues from the cysteine to the phenylalanine. Only the CDR3 DNA stays, 45 bases, in frame from base 1. V has 7 bases trimmed and J has 4 bases trimmed; junction bases matching no gene number 15. Samples from volunteer blood donors who had recovered from COVID-19 were contributed by a second Seattle source. Collaborating institutions collected whole blood in K2EDTA tubes following their own protocols. Collaborator samples were shipped for TCRbeta analysis as frozen whole blood, isolated PBMCs, or DNA extracted from either sample type.

The receptor chain draws on TRBV29-1 and TRBJ2-7, and 8 junctional nucleotides match TRBD2. The TCR sequence derives from a man aged 55 to 70 who had recovered from COVID-19. Sequencing input: peripheral blood. The nucleotide sequence reads as follows: TGCAGCGCTGGGGGCGGCGGGGGGCCTAGGTACGAGCAGTACTTC. This encodes CSAGGGGGPRYEQYF.